This T cell receptor beta chain appears in the sequencing data of a study of CD8 T cells in ankylosing spondylitis. Germline CDR1 DFQATT, CDR2 SNEGSKA (reference sequence). This CDR3 spans 13 amino acids. The V and J ends lost 6 bases and 3 bases, in that order; junction bases with no gene match: 5. General study findings and limits: According to the report, clones linked to the disease were significantly enriched in matched synovial fluid samples taken from ankylosing spondylitis patients. Disease-linked clones displayed a CD8+ phenotype and appeared relatively rarely in peripheral blood. One TCR beta motif, made up of about 8 highly homologous variants, appeared characteristic of ankylosing spondylitis blood.

One entry per CDR3 protein, called by TCRdb with MiXCR from the 5' RACE reads. The table includes 650,000 to 800,000 distinct CDR3 sequences, roughly 19% detected once. Notes on this clonotype: Its matching antigen is unknown.

The sequence derives from a male donor with ankylosing spondylitis. The material sequenced was blood, either unsorted or a sorted T cell fraction (not recorded which). The rearrangement links TRBV20-1 to TRBJ2-3, with 8 bases that match TRBD1. CDR3 DNA: TGCAGTGCGAGCCGGACAGGGACAGATACGCAGTATTTT. It encodes CSASRTGTDTQYF.